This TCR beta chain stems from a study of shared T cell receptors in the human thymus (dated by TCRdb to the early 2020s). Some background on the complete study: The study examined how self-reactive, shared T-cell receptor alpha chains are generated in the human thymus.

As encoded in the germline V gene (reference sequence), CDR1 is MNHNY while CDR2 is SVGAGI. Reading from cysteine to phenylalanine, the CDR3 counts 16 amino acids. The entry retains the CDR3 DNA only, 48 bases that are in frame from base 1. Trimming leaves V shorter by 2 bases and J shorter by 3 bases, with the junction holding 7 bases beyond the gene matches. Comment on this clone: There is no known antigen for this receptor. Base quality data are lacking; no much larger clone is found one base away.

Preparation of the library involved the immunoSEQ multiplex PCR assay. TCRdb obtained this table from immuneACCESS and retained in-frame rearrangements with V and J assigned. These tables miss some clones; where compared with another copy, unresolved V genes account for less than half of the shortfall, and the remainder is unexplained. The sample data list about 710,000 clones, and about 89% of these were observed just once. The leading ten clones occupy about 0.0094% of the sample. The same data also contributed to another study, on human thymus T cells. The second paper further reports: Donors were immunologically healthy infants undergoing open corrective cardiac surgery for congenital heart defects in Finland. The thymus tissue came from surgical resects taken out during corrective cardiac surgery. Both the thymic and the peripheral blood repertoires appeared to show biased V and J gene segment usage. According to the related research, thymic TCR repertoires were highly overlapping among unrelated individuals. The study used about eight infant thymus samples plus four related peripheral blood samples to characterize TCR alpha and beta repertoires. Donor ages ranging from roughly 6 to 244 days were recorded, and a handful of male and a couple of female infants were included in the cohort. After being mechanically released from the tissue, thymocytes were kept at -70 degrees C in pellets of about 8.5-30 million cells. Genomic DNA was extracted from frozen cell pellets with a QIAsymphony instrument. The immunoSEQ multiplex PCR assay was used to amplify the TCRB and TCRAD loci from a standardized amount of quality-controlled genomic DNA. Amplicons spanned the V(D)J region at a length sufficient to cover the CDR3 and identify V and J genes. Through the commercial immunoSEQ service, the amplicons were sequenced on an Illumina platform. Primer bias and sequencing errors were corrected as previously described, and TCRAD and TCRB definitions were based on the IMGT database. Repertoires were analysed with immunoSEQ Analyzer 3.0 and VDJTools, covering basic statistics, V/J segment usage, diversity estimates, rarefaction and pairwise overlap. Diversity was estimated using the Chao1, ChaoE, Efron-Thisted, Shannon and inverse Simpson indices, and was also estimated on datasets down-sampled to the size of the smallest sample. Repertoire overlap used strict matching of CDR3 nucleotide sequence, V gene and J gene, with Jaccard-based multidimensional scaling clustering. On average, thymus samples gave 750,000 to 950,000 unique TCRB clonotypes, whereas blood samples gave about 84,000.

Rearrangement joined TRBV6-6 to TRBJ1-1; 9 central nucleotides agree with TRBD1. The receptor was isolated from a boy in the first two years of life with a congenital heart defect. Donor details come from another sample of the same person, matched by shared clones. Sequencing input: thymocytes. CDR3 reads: CASSYHRQGEDTEAFF. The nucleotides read TGTGCCAGCAGTTACCATAGACAGGGGGAAGACACTGAAGCTTTCTTT.